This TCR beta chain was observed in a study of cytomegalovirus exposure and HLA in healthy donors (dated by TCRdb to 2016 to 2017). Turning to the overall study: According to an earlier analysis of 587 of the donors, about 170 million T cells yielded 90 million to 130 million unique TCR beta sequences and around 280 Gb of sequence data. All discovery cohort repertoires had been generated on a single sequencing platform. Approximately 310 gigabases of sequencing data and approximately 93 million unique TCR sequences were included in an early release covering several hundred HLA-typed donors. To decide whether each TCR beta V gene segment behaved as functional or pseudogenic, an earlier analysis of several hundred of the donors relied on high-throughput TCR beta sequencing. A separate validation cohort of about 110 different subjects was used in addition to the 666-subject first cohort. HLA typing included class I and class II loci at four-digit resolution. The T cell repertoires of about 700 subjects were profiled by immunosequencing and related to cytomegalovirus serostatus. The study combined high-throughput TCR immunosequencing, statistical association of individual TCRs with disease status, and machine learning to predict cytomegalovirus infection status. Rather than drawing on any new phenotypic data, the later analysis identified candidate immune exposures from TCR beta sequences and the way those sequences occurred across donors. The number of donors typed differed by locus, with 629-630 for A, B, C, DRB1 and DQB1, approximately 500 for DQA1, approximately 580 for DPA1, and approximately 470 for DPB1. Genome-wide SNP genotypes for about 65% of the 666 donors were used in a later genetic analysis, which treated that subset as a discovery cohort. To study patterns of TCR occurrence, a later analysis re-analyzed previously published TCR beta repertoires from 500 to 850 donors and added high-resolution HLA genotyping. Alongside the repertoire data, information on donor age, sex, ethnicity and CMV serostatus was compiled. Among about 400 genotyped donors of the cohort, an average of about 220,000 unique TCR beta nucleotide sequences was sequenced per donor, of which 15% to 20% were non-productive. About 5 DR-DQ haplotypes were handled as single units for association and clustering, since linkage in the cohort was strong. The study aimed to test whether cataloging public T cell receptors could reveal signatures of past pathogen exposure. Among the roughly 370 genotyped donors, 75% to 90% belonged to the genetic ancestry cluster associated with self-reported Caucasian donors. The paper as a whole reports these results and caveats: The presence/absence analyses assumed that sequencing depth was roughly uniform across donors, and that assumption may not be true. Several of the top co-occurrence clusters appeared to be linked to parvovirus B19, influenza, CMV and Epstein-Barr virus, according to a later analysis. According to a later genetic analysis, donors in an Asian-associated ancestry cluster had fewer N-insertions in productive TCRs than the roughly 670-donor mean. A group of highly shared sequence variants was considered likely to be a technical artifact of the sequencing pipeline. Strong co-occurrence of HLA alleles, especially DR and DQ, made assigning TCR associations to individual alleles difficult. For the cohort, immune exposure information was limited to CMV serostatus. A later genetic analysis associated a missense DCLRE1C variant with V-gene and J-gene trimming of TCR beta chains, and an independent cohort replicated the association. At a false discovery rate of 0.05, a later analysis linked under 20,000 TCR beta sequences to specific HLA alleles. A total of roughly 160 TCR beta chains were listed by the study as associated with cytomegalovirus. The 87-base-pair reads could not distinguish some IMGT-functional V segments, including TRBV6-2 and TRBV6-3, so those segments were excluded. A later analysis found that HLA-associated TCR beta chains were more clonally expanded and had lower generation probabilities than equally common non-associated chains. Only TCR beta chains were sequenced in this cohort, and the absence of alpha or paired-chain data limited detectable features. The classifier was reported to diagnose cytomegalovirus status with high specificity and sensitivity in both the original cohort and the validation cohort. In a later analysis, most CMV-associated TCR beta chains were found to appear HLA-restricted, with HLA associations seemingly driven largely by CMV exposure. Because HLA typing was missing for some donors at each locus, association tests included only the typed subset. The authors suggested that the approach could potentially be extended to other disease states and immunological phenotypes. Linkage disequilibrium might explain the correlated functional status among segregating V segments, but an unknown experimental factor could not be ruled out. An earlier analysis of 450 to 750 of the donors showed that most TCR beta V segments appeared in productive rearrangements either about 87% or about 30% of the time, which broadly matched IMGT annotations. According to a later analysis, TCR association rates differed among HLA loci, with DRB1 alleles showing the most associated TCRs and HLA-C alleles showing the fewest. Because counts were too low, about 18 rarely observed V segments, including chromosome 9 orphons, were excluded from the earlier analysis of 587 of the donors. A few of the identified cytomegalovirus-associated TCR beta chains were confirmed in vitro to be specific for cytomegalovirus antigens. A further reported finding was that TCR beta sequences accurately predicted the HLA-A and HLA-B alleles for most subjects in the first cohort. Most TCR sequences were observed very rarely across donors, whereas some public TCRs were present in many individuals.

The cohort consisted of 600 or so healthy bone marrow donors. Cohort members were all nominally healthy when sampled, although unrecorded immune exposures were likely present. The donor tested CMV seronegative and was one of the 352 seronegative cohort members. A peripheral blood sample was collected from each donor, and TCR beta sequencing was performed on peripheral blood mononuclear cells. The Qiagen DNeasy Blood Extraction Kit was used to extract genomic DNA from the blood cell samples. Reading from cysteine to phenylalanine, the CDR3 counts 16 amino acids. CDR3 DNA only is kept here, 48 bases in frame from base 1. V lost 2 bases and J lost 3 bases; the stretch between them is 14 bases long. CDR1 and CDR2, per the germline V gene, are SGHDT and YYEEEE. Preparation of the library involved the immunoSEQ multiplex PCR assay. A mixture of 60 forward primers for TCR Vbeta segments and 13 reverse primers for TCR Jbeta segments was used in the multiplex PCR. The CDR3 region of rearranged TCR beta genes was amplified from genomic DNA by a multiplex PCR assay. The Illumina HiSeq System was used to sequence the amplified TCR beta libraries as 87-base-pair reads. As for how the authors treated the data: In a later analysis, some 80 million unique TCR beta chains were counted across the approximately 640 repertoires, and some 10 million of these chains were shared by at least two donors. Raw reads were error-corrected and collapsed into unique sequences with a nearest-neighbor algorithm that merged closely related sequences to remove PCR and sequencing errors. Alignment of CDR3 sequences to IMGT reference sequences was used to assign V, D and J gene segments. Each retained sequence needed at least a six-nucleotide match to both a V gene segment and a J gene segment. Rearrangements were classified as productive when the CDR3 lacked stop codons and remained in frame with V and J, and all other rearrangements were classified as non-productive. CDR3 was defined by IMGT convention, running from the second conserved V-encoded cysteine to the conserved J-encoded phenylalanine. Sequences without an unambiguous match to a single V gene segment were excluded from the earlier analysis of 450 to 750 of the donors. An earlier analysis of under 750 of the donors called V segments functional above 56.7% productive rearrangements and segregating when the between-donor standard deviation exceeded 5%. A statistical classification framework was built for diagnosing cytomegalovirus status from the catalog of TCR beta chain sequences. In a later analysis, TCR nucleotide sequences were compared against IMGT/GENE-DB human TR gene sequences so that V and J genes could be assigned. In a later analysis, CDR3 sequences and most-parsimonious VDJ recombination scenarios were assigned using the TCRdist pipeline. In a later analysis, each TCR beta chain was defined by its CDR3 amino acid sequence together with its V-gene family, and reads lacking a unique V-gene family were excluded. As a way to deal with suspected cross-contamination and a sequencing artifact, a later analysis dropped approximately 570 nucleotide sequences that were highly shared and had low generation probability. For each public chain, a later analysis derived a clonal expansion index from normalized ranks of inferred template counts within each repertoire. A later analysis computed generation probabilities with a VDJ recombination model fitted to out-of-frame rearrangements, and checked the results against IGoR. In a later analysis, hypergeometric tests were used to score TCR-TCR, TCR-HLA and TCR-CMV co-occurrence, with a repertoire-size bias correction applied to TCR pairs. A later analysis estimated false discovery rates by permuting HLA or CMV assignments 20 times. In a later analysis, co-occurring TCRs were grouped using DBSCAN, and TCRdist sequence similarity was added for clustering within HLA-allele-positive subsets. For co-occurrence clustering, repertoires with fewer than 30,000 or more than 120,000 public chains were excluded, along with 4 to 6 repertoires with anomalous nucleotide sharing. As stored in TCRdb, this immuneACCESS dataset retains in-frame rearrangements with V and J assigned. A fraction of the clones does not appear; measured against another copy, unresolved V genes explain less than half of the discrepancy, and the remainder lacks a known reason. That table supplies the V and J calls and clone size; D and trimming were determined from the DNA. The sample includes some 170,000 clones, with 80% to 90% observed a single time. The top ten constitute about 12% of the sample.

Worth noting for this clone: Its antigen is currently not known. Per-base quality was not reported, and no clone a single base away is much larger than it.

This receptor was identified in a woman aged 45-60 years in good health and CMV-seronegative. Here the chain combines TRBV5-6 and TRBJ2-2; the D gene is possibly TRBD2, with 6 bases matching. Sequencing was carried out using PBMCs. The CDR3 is CASSLQVSGYTGELFF. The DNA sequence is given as TGTGCCAGCAGCTTACAGGTTAGCGGATACACCGGGGAGCTGTTTTTT. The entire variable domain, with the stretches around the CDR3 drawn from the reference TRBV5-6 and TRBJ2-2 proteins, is DAGVTQSPTHLIKTRGQQVTLRCSPKSGHDTVSWYQQALGQGPQFIFQYYEEEERQRGNFPDRFSGHQFPNYSSELNVNALLLGDSALYLCASSLQVSGYTGELFFGEGSRLTVL.